These 20 T cell receptor beta chains were all obtained from the same sample, sequenced in a study of blood T cell dynamics during melanoma immunotherapy (dated by TCRdb to 2018 to 2021). The sample's time point label, decoded: pre-treatment baseline. The library was built by means of the immunoSEQ multiplex PCR assay. As stored in TCRdb, this immuneACCESS dataset retains in-frame rearrangements with V and J assigned. A fraction of the clones does not appear; measured against another copy, unresolved V genes explain less than half of the discrepancy, and the remainder lacks a known reason. The sample records some 15,000 clones, approximately 90% of which are singletons. The ten largest clones represent 6% to 7.5% of the sample. The sequences come from blood, collected from a patient treated with checkpoint blockade. These receptors originate from a human donor with melanoma.

The rearrangement joins TRBV6-5 to TRBJ2-5; 7 bases are shared with TRBD2. Germline-derived CDR1 and CDR2 are MNHEY and SVGAGI. This CDR3 has 14 residues. Trimming at V came to 6 bases and at J to 7 bases, leaving 11 bases not matched to a gene. The CDR3 spells CASRPDSQRGTQYF. The CDR3 DNA follows: TGTGCCAGCAGACCGGATTCTCAGCGGGGGACCCAGTACTTC.

The chain couples TRBV19 to TRBJ1-1; a weak D match, TRBD1 (5 bases). Per germline, CDR1 LNHDA and CDR2 SQIVND (reference sequence). Trimming removed 4 bases at V and 1 base at J, with 10 bases between. The CDR3 sequence is 14 residues long. CDR3 sequence reads: CASSRGPQNTEAFF. The CDR3 DNA is TGTGCCAGTAGTAGGGGCCCACAGAACACTGAAGCTTTCTTT.

The chain joins TRBV2 to TRBJ1-6; 7 bases are a match to TRBD1. The V gene's germline CDR1 is SNHLY and CDR2 FYNNEI. This CDR3 region has 15 residues. The ends lost 6 bases at V and 7 bases at J; junction bases unmatched: 9. CDR3 protein: CASRARTGGNSPLHF. The DNA of the CDR3 is TGTGCCAGCAGAGCTAGGACAGGCGGGAATTCACCCCTCCACTTT.

V usage is TRBV2 and J usage is TRBJ1-4, with unresolved D. Germline loops: CDR1 SNHLY, CDR2 FYNNEI. The CDR3 consists of 11 residues. V lost 3 bases and J lost 17, with 13 bases in between. The CDR3 region is CASSEDVQLFF. CDR3 sequence (DNA): TGTGCCAGCAGTGAGGACGTCCAGCTTTTTTTT.

The V gene is TRBV19, the J gene TRBJ1-4; possibly TRBD1 for D (5 bases). With 5 bases removed from V and 10 bases from J, the gap between germline ends came to 8 bases. The CDR3 is 11 residues long. Germline values: CDR1 LNHDA, CDR2 SQIVND (reference sequence). This CDR3 reads CASSEGRKLFF. The CDR3 DNA reads TGTGCCAGTAGTGAGGGGAGAAAACTGTTTTTT.

As regards this clone: One junction end disagrees with the germline gene, perhaps due to a read error. V usage is TRBV5-1 and J usage is TRBJ1-2; D perhaps matches TRBD1 (5 bases). Germline V lookup: CDR1 SGHRS, CDR2 YFSETQ. The CDR3 is 13 residues long. CDR3 bases: TGCGCCAGCAGCCTGGACATAAACTCTGGCTACACCTTC. Translation: CASSLDINSGYTF.

This chain joins TRBV7-2 and TRBJ1-2, with D tentatively TRBD1 (5 bases). Germline-derived CDR1 and CDR2 are SGHTA and FQGNSA. The CDR3 has 14 residues. V lost 5 bases to trimming and J lost 0 bases, with 10 bases between them. Written as DNA, the CDR3 is TGTGCCAGCAGCCGGGGGACGGCTAACTATGGCTACACCTTC. Its protein is CASSRGTANYGYTF.

The chain links TRBV19 to TRBJ1-1; D uncertain. The germline gives CDR1 LNHDA, CDR2 SQIVND (reference sequence). The CDR3 loop spans 14 amino acids. Trimming took off 4 bases at V and 6 bases at J, with 15 bases between the two ends. The CDR3 bases are TGTGCCAGTAGTAGATCCCCTAGCGCCGCTGAAGCTTTCTTT. It codes for CASSRSPSAAEAFF.

The V call is TRBV7-2, the J call TRBJ1-1, with 10 bases lining up with TRBD1. The CDR3 runs to 14 residues. Germline V gene data show CDR1 as SGHTA and CDR2 as FQGNSA. The trim removed 5 bases at V and 5 bases at J, leaving 5 bases unmatched. CDR3 loop: CASSGGQGTTEAFF. CDR3 nucleotides: TGTGCCAGCAGCGGGGGACAGGGGACAACTGAAGCTTTCTTT.

This rearrangement joins TRBV7-9 to TRBJ1-1; a weak D match, TRBD1 (5 bases). Germline V lookup: CDR1 SEHNR, CDR2 FQNEAQ (reference sequence). The germline V and J ends were trimmed by 6 bases and 6 bases, with 11 bases remaining between them. The length of the CDR3 is 12 residues. In DNA, the CDR3 is TGTGCCAGCAGTCCCGACAGCGCTGAAGCTTTCTTT. Translated: CASSPDSAEAFF.

The rearrangement links TRBV6-1 to TRBJ1-2, with no clear D. The CDR3 is made up of 14 amino acids. Germline V gene data show CDR1 as MNHNS and CDR2 as SASEGT. V was pared by 2 bases and J by 0 bases, with 7 bases between. The DNA for the CDR3 is TGTGCCAGCAGTGAATTGACACCTAACTATGGCTACACCTTC. Encoded protein: CASSELTPNYGYTF.

The chain carries TRBV4-3 and TRBJ2-3; 10 bases match TRBD2. Germline V gene lookup returns CDR1 LGHNA and CDR2 YSLEER. After removal of 4 bases from V and 4 bases from J, the junction contained 11 bases not matched to a gene. The CDR3 runs to 17 residues. The CDR3 loop reads CASSRGLAELRSDTQYF. The DNA of the CDR3 is TGCGCCAGCAGCCGCGGACTAGCGGAGTTGCGGTCAGATACGCAGTATTTT.

The chain couples TRBV7-6 to TRBJ1-4; no definite D call. Germline assignment: CDR1 SGHVS and CDR2 FNYEAQ. Trimming took off 5 bases at V and 7 bases at J, with 17 bases between the two ends. The CDR3 totals 15 residues. DNA for the CDR3: TGTGCCAGCAGCCCCGTGGGGAGGGCGAGTGAAAAACTGTTTTTT. Translation: CASSPVGRASEKLFF.

The chain employs TRBV7-8 and TRBJ1-1; TRBD1 is a possible D gene (5 bases). CDR3 size: 15 residues. V was clipped by 5 bases and J by 3 bases, with 16 bases between them. Germline CDR1 and CDR2: SGHVS and FQNEAQ. The CDR3 nucleotides read TGTGCCAGCAGCCCCGGGACTCGCGGGGACACTGAAGCTTTCTTT. Protein sequence: CASSPGTRGDTEAFF.

This chain links TRBV12-5 with TRBJ2-7, with 9 bases fitting TRBD1. V was clipped by 2 bases and J by 2 bases; unmatched bases: 10. The germline CDR1 and CDR2 sequences are LGHNT and FRNRAP. The CDR3 contains 17 residues. Written as DNA, the CDR3 is TGTGCTAGTGGTTTGATTACGGGACAGGGCACCCCCTACGAGCAGTACGTC. Its translation is CASGLITGQGTPYEQYV.

J is TRBJ1-5 and V is TRBV23-1; 9 nucleotides match TRBD1. TRBV23-1 is flagged as an ORF with uncertain function. Unmatched junction bases numbered 9, after V lost 4 bases and J lost 5 bases. This CDR3 region has 16 residues. This CDR3 is CASSPPGTGHDQPQHF. DNA for the CDR3: TGCGCCAGCAGTCCCCCAGGGACAGGGCATGATCAGCCCCAGCATTTT.

The chain uses TRBV5-1 and TRBJ2-3; 9 bases agree with TRBD2. This CDR3 region has 15 residues. Germline-derived CDR1 and CDR2 are SGHRS and YFSETQ. V gave up 5 bases and J gave up 0 bases; unmatched junction bases: 4. CDR3 protein: CASRASGASTDTQYF. The CDR3 DNA follows: TGCGCCAGCAGGGCTAGCGGGGCCAGCACAGATACGCAGTATTTT.

This clone qualifies as medium-sized. The chain combines TRBV27 with TRBJ2-2; 7 bases agree with TRBD1. V gave up 5 bases and J gave up 7 bases; unmatched junction bases: 7. The CDR3 spans 14 residues. Germline CDR1 reads MNHEY; CDR2 reads SMNVEV (reference sequence). CDR3: CASSQTGLGGELFF. The CDR3 DNA reads as TGTGCCAGCAGTCAGACAGGGTTGGGCGGGGAGCTGTTTTTT.

This chain connects TRBV29-1 to TRBJ1-2; 8 bases fit TRBD1. The CDR3 extends over 15 amino acids. Per germline, CDR1 SQVTM and CDR2 ANQGSEA. The V segment lost 6 bases and the J segment 0 bases; nucleotides outside the gene matches: 9. The CDR3 DNA sequence: TGCAGCGTCGCCCTCGGGACAGGAGCTAACTATGGCTACACCTTC. Translated, it gives CSVALGTGANYGYTF.

The chain employs TRBV6-5 and TRBJ1-2; D is unresolved. CDR1 and CDR2 (germline): MNHEY, SVGAGI. The CDR3 is 13 residues long. Trimming left V 9 bases short and J 2 bases short, with 13 bases between. The CDR3 coding sequence is TGTGCCAGTGGCTCGGCAGTCAACTATGGCTACACCTTC. This translates into CASGSAVNYGYTF.